This entry is about one T cell receptor (beta chain). This record comes from a study of blood T cell repertoires in COVID-19. Across the whole study: Sites across the United States, Italy and Spain contributed samples from acute and convalescent COVID-19.

There are 16 residues in the CDR3. The V and J ends lost 3 bases and 4 bases respectively, with 15 bases between them. Germline CDR1 and CDR2: SGHAT and FQNNGV. The repertoire was sequenced with immunoSEQ multiplex PCR; TCRdb's copy has only in-frame clones and lacks some. The table records about 80,000 clones, around 83% of them present only once. Sample: peripheral blood. The chain combines TRBV11-2 with TRBJ1-4; D is possibly TRBD1 (5 bases). The receptor was isolated from a human donor in a cohort sampled during active COVID-19. CDR3 DNA: TGTGCCAGCAGCTTCCGGAGGGGCGAGGGTAATGAAAAACTGTTTTTT. Amino acids: CASSFRRGEGNEKLFF.